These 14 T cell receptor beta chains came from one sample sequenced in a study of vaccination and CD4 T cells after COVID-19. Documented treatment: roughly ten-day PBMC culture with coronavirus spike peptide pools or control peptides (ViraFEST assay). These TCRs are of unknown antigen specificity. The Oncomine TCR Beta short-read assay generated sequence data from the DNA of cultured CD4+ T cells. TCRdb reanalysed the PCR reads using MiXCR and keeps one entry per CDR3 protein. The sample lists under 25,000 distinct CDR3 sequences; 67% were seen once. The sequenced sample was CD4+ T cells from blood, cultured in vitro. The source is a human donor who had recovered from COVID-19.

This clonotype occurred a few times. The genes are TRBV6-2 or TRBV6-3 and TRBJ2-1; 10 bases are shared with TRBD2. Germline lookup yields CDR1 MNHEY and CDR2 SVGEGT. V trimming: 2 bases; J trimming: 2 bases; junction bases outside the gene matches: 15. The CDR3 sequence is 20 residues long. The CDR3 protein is CASSYPLAGAIHYTYNEQFF. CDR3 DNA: TGTGCCAGCAGTTACCCCCTAGCGGGAGCAATCCACTACACCTACAATGAGCAGTTCTTC.

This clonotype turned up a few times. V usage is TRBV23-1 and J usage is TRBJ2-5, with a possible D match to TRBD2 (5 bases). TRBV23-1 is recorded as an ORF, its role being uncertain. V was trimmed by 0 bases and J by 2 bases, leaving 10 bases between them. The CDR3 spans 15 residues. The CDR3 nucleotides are TGCGCCAGCAGTCAATCGGTAGGGAGACAAGAGACCCAGTACTTC. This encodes CASSQSVGRQETQYF.

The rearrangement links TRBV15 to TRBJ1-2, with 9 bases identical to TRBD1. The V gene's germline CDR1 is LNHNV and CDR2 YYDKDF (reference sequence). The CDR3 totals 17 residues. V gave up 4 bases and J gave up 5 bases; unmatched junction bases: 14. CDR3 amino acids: CATSKNQQGARSYGYTF. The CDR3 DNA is TGTGCCACCAGCAAGAACCAACAGGGGGCGCGGTCGTATGGCTACACCTTC. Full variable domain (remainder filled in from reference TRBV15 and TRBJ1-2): DAMVIQNPRYQVTQFGKPVTLSCSQTLNHNVMYWYQQKSSQAPKLLFHYYDKDFNNEADTPDNFQSRRPNTSFCFLDIRSPGLGDTAMYLCATSKNQQGARSYGYTFGSGTRLTVV.

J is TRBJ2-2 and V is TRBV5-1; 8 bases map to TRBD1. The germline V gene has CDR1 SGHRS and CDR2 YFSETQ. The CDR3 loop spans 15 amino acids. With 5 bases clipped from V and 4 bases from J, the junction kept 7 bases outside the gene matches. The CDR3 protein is CASSPDRARTGELFF. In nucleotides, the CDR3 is TGCGCCAGCAGTCCGGACAGGGCTCGCACCGGGGAGCTGTTTTTT.

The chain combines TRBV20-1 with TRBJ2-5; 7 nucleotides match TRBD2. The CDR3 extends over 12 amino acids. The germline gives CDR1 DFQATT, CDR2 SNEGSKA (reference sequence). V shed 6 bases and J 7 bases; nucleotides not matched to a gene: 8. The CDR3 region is CSAPTSPRTQYF. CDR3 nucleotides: TGCAGTGCCCCGACTAGCCCCCGGACCCAGTACTTC.

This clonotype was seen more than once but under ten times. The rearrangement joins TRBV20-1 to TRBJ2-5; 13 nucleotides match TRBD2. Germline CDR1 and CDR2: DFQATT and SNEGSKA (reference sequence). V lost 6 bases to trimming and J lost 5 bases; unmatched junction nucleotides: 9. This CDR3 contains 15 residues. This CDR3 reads CSADGTSGKGETQYF. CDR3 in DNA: TGCAGTGCCGACGGGACTAGCGGGAAGGGGGAGACCCAGTACTTC.

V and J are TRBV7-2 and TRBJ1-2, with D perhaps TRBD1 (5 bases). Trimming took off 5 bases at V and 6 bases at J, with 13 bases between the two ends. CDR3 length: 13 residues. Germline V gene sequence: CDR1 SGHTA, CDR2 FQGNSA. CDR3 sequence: CASSPRWGDGYTF. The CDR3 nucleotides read TGTGCCAGCAGCCCGAGGTGGGGGGATGGCTACACCTTC.

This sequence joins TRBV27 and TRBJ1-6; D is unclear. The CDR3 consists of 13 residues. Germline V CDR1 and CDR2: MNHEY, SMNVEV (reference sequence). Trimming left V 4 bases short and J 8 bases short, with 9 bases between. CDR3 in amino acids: CASSSVRDSPLHF. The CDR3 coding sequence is TGTGCCAGCAGTTCGGTACGAGATTCACCCCTCCACTTT.

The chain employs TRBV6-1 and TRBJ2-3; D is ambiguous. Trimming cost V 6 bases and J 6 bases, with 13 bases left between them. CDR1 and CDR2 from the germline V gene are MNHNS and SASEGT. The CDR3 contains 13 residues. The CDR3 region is CASSLEAPDTQYF. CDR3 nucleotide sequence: TGTGCCAGCAGCCTCGAGGCGCCCGATACGCAGTATTTT.

CDR3 amino acids: CASSEPASAKAFF. As DNA, the CDR3 is TGTGCCAGCAGTGAACCTGCTTCCGCCAAGGCTTTCTTT. The V call is TRBV6-1, the J call TRBJ1-1; D gene uncertain. Germline V gives CDR1 MNHNS, CDR2 SASEGT. This CDR3 is built from 13 residues. The V end was cut by 2 bases, the J end by 11 bases, with 15 bases between.

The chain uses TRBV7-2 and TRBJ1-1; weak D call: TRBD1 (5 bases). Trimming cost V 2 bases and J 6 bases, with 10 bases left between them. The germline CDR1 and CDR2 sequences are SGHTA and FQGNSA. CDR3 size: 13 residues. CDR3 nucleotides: TGTGCCAGCAGCTTATGGGGGGTGGCTGAAGCTTTCTTT. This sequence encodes CASSLWGVAEAFF.

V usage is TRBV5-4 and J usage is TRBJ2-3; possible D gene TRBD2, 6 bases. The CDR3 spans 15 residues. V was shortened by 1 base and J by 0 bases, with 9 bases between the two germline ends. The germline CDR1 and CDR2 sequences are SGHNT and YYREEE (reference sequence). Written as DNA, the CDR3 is TGTGCCAGCAGCTTGAGTAGCGGAAGCACAGATACGCAGTATTTT. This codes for CASSLSSGSTDTQYF. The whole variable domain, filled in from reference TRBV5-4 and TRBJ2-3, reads ETGVTQSPTHLIKTRGQQVTLRCSSQSGHNTVSWYQQALGQGPQFIFQYYREEENGRGNFPPRFSGLQFPNYSSELNVNALELDDSALYLCASSLSSGSTDTQYFGPGTRLTVL.

This CDR3 is CSSFLYGYTF. In DNA, the CDR3 is TGCAGTTCCTTTCTCTATGGCTACACCTTC. V usage is TRBV20-1 and J usage is TRBJ1-2; D unclear. This CDR3 is built from 10 residues. Trimming pared 8 bases from V and 4 bases from J, leaving 8 bases between. Looked up from germline, CDR1 is DFQATT and CDR2 is SNEGSKA (reference sequence).

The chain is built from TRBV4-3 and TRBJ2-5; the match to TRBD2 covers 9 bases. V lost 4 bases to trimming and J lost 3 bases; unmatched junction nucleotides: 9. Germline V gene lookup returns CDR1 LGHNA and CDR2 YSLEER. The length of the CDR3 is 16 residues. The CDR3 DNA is TGCGCCAGCAGCCCGGCGGTTAGCGGGGGAAAAGAGACCCAGTACTTC. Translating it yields CASSPAVSGGKETQYF.